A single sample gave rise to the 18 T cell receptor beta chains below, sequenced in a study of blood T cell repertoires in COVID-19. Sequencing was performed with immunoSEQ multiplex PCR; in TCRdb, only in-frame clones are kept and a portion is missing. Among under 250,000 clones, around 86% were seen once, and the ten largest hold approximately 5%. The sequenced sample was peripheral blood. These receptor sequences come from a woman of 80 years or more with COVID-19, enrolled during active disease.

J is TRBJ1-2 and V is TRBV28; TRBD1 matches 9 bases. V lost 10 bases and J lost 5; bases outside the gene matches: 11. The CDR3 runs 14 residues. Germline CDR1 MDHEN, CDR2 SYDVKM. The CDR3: CATRRQGVKYGYTF. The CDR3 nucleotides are TGTGCCACACGTAGACAGGGGGTAAAGTATGGCTACACCTTC.

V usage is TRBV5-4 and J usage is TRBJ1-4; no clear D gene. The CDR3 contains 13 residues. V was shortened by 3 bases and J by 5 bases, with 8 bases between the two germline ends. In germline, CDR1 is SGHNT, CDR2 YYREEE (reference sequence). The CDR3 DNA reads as TGTGCCAGCAGCTGGCGACTCAATGAAAAACTGTTTTTT. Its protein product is CASSWRLNEKLFF.

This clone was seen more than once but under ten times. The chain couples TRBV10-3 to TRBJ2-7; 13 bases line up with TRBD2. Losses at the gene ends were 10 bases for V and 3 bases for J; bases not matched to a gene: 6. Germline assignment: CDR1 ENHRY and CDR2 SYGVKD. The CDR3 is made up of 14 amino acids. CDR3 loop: CATTSGGANYEQYF. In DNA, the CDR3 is TGTGCCACTACTAGCGGGGGGGCCAACTACGAGCAGTACTTC.

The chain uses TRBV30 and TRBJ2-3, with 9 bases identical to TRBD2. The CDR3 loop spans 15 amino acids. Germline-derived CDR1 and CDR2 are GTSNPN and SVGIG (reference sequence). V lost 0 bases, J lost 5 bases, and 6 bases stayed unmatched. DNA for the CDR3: TGTGCCTGGAGTGTACGTGCGGGGGGGTTAGATACGCAGTATTTT. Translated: CAWSVRAGGLDTQYF.

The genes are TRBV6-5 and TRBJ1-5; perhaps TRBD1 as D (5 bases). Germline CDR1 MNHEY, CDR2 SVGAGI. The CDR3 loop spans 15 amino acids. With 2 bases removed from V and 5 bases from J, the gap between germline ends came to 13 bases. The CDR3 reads CASSYNPGIDQPQHF. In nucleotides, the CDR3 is TGTGCCAGCAGTTACAATCCAGGGATAGATCAGCCCCAGCATTTT.

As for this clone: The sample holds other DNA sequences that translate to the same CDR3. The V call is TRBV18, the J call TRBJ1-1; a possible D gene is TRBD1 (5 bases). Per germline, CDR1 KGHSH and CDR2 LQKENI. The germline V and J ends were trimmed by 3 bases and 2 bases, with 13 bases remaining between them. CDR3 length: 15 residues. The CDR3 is CASSPPAGLNTEAFF. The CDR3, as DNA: TGTGCCAGCTCACCCCCCGCGGGGCTAAACACTGAAGCTTTCTTT.

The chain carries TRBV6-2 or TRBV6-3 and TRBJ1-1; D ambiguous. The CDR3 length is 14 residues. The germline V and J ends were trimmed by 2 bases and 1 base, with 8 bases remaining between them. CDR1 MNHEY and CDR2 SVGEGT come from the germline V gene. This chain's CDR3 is CASSYLTPNTEAFF. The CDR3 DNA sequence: TGTGCCAGCAGTTACCTGACTCCGAACACTGAAGCTTTCTTT.

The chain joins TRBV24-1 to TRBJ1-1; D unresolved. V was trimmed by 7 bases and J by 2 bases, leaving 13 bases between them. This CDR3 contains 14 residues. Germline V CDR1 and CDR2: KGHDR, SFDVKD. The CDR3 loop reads CATRPSGQNTEAFF. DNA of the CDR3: TGTGCCACCAGACCATCGGGTCAAAACACTGAAGCTTTCTTT.

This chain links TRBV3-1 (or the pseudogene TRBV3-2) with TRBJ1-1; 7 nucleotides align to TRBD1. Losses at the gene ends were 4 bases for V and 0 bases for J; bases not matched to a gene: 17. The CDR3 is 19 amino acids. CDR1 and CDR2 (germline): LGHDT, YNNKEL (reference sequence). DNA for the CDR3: TGTGCCAGCAGCCCCATAAGCTCGCGAAAGGGACAGTTGAACACTGAAGCTTTCTTT. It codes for CASSPISSRKGQLNTEAFF.

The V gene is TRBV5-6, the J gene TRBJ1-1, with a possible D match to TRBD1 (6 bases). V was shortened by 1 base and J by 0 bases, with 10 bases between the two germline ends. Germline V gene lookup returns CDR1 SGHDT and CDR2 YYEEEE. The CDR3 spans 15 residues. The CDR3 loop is CASSLPPGVNTEAFF. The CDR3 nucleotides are TGTGCCAGCAGCTTGCCGCCAGGGGTGAACACTGAAGCTTTCTTT.

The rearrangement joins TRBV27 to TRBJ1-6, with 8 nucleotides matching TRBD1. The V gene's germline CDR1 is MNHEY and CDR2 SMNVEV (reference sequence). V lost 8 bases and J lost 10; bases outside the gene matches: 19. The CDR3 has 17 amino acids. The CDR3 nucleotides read TGTGCCAGCTCCCTAAAGGCAGGGGGCGATTTTGTGTCACCCCTCCACTTT. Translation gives CASSLKAGGDFVSPLHF.

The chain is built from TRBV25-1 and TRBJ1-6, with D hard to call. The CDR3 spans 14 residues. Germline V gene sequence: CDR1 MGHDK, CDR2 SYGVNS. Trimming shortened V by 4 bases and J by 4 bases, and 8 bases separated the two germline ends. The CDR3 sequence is CASSGTAYNSPLHF. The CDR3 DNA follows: TGTGCCAGCAGTGGGACTGCATATAATTCACCCCTCCACTTT.

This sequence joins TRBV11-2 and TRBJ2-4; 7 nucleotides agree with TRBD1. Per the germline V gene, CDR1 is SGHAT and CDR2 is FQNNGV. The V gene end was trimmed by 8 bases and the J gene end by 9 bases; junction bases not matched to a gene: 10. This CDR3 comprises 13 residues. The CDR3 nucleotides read TGTGCCAGCGCGCAGGGGGTGGAGAGCATTCAGTACTTC. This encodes CASAQGVESIQYF.

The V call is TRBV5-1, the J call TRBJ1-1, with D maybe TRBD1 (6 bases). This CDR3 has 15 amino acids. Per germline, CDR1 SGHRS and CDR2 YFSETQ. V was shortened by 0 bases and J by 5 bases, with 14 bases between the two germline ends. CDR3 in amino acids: CASSLEGQGKTEAFF. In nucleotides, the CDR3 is TGCGCCAGCAGCTTGGAGGGGCAGGGGAAGACTGAAGCTTTCTTT.

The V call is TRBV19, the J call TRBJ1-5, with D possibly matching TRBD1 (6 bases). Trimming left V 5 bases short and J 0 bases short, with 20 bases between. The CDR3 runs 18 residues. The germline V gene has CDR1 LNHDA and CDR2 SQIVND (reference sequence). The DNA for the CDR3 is TGTGCCAGTAGTCCGGGACACGGGCTTGGGAATAGCAATCAGCCCCAGCATTTT. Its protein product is CASSPGHGLGNSNQPQHF.

For the CDR3, the DNA is TGTGCCAGCAGTTTATATGGCAGGGGGGCCGGTGGTAATTCACCCCTCCACTTT. Translating it yields CASSLYGRGAGGNSPLHF. V is TRBV28 and J is TRBJ1-6; 7 positions agree with TRBD1. The germline V gene has CDR1 MDHEN and CDR2 SYDVKM. The V and J ends lost 1 base and 6 bases, in that order; junction bases with no gene match: 12. CDR3 length: 18 residues.

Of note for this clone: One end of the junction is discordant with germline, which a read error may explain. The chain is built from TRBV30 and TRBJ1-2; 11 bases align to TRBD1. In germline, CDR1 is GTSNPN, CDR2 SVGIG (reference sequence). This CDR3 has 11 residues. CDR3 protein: CLGQGADGYTF. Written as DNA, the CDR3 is TGCCTAGGACAGGGGGCAGACGGCTACACCTTC.

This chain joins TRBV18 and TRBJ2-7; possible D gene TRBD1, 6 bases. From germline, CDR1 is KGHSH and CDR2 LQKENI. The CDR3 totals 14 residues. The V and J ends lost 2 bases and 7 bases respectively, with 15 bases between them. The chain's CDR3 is CASSPNRAPREQYV. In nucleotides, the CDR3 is TGTGCCAGCTCACCAAACAGGGCTCCTAGGGAGCAGTACGTC.